The entry below gives a single T cell receptor (beta chain) sequence along with its context. Its specificity is not known. As the method of synthesis, 5'RACE template switching with UMIs yielded TCR beta cDNA. TCRdb re-called the 5' RACE reads and catalogs CDR3 proteins one per entry, DNA excluded. The specimen's table records 300,000 or so distinct CDR3 sequences. The data were taken from a study of T cells expressing NK-cell markers. Study-wide background: Most of the eight sequenced donors were classified as HCMV-seropositive, and one was classified as seronegative.

This CDR3 is 11 amino acids long. The germline gives CDR1 SQVTM, CDR2 ANQGSEA. General study points: Among CD8+ T cells from 5 to 7 donors, dominant NKG2C+ clonotypes accounted for about 1.0-7.0%. In a handful of donors, dominant clonotypes made up about 28.3-65% of CD3+CD56-NKG2C+ cells.

This TCR derives from a woman between 18 and 70 years old in good health. Sequencing input: blood T cells: a sorted CD56 or NKG2C T cell subset, CD4+ or CD8+ T cells, or bulk PBMC T cells (not recorded which). V gene TRBV29-1 combines with J gene TRBJ1-2; without DNA, the TCRdb call of TRBD1 cannot be checked. CDR3 protein: CSVEEPGSYTF.